The T cell receptor beta chain described here comes from a study of T cells after yellow fever vaccination. Findings of the study overall: The study found a weaker secondary response that peaked faster, day 5 versus 15. Abundant clonotypes from the bulk population could have been carried over as contaminants into FACS-sorted repertoires. A small proportion of clonotypes was detected in both the CD4 and CD8 compartments.

This clonotype was observed many times. The antigen is unknown. The CDR3 contains 14 residues. J was trimmed by 9 bases and V by 6 bases; bases with no gene match: 9. Looked up from germline, CDR1 is MNHEY and CDR2 is SMNVEV (reference sequence). From the 5' RACE reads, TCRdb called clonotypes with MiXCR, one entry per CDR3 protein. This table has a few hundred thousand distinct CDR3 sequences, 18% appearing once. The sequenced sample was PBMCs, obtained before the yellow fever booster vaccination. This sequence was found in a man in his late teens or twenties who received the YFV17D yellow fever vaccine. This chain uses TRBV27 with TRBJ1-5; TRBD1 aligns across 9 bases. Here the CDR3 DNA reads TGTGCCAGCAGCAAGGGACAGGGTGGGTCGCCCCAGCATTTT. Amino acid sequence: CASSKGQGGSPQHF.